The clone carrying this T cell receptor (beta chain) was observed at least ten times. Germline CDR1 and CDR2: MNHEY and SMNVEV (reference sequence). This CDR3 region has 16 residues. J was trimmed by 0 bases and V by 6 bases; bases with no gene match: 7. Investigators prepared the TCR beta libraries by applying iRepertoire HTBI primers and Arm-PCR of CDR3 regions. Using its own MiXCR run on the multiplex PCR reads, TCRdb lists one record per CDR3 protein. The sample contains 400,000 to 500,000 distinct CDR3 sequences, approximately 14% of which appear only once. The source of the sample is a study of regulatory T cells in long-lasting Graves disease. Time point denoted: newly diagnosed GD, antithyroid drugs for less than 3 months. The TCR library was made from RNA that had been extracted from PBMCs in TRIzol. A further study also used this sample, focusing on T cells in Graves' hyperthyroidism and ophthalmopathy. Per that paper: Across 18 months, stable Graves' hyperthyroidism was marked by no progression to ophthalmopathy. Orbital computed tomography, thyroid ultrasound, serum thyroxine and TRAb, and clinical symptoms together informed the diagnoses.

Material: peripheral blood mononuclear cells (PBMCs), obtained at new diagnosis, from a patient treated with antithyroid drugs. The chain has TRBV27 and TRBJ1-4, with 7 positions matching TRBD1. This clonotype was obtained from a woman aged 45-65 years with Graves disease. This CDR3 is CASSSTGRATNEKLFF. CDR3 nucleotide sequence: TGTGCCAGCAGCTCGACAGGGAGGGCAACTAATGAAAAACTGTTTTTT.